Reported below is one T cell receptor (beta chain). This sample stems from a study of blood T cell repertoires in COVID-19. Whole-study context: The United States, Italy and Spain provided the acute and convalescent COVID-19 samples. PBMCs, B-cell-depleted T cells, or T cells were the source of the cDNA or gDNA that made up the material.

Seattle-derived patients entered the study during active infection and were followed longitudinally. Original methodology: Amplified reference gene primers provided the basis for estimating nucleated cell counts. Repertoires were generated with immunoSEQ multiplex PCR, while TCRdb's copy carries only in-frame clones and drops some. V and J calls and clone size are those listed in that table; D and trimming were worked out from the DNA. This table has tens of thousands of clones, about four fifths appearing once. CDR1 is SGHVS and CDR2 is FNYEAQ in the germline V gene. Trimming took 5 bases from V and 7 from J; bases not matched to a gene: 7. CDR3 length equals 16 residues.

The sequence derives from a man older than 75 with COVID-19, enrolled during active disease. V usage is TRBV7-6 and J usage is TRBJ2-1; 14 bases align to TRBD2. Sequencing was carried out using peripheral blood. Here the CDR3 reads CASSARLAGGKNEQFF. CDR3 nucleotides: TGTGCCAGCAGCGCCAGACTAGCGGGAGGGAAAAATGAGCAGTTCTTC.